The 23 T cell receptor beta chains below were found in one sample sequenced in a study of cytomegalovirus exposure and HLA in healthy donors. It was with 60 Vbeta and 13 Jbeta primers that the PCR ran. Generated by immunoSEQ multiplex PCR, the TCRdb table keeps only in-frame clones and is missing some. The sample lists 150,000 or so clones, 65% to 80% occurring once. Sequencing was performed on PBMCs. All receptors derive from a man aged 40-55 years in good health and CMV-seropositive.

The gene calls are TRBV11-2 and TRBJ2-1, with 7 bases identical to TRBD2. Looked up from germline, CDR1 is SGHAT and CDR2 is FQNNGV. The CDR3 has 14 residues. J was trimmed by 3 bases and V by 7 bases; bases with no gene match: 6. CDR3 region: CASKSTSSYNEQFF. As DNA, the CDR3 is TGTGCCAGCAAGTCGACTAGCAGCTACAATGAGCAGTTCTTC. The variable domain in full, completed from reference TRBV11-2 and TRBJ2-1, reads EAGVAQSPRYKIIEKRQSVAFWCNPISGHATLYWYQQILGQGPKLLIQFQNNGVVDDSQLPKDRFSAERLKGVDSTLKIQPAKLEDSAVYLCASKSTSSYNEQFFGPGTRLTVL.

The CDR3 protein is CASSAGQGGTYEQYF. CDR3 DNA: TGCGCCAGCAGCGCCGGACAGGGGGGGACCTACGAGCAGTACTTC. The chain is built from TRBV5-1 and TRBJ2-5, with TRBD1 identical over 10 bases. The J call is doubtful: the DNA matches TRBJ2-7 better. The CDR3 consists of 15 residues. Germline V lookup: CDR1 SGHRS, CDR2 YFSETQ.

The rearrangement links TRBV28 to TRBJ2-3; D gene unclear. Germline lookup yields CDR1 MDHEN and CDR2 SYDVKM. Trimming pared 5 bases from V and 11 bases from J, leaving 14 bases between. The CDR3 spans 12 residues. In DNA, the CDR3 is TGTGCCAGCAGTACCCCCCGGGTAAAGCAGTATTTT. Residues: CASSTPRVKQYF. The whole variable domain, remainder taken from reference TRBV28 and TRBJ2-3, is DVKVTQSSRYLVKRTGEKVFLECVQDMDHENMFWYRQDPGLGLRLIYFSYDVKMKEKGDIPEGYSVSREKKERFSLILESASTNQTSMYLCASSTPRVKQYFGPGTRLTVL.

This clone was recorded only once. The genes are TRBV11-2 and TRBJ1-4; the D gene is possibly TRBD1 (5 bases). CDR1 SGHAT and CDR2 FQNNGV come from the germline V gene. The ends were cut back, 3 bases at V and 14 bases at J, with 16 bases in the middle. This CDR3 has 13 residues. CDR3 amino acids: CASSLGPLGRLFF. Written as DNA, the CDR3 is TGTGCCAGCAGCTTGGGGCCCCTGGGAAGGCTGTTTTTT.

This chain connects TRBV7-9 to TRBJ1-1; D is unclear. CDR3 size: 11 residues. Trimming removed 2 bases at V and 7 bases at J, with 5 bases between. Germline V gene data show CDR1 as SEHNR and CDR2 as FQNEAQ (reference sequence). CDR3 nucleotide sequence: TGTGCCAGCAGCTTAAAGCTTGAAGCTTTCTTT. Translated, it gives CASSLKLEAFF. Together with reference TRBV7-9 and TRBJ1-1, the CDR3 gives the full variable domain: DTGVSQNPRHKITKRGQNVTFRCDPISEHNRLYWYRQTLGQGPEFLTYFQNEAQLEKSRLLSDRFSAERPKGSFSTLEIQRTEQGDSAMYLCASSLKLEAFFGQGTRLTVV.

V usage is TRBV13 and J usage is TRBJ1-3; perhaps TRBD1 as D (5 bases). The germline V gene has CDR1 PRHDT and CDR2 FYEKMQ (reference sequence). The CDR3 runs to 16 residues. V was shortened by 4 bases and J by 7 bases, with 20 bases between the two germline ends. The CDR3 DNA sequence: TGTGCCAGCAGCTCGGGGACTGATCGATTCGCGAACACCATATATTTT. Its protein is CASSSGTDRFANTIYF.

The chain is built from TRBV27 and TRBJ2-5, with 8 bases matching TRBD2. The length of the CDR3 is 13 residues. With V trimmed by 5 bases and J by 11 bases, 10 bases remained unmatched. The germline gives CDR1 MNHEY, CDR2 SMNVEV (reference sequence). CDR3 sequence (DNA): TGTGCCAGCAGTCTCTTTCCCGGGGGGGAGCAGTACTTC. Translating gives CASSLFPGGEQYF.

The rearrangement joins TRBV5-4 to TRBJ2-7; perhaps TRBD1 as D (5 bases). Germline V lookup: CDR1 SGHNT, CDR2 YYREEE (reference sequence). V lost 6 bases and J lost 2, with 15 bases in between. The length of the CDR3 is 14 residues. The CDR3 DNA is TGTGCCAGCACCCCAGGGAAGGGTCCCTACGAGCAGTACTTC. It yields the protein CASTPGKGPYEQYF.

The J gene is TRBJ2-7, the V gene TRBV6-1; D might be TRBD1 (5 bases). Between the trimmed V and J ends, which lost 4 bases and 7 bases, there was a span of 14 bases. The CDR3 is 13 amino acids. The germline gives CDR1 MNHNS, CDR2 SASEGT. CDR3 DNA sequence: TGTGCCAGCAGTGTAGACAGTTCGCTTGAGCAGTACTTC. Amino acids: CASSVDSSLEQYF.

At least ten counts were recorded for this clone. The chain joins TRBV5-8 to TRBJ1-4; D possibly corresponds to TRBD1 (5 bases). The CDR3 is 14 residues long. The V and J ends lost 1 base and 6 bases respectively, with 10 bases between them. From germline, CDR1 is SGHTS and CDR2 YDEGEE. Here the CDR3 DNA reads TGTGCCAGCAGCTTGCGGCTACAGGATGAAAAACTGTTTTTT. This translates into CASSLRLQDEKLFF.

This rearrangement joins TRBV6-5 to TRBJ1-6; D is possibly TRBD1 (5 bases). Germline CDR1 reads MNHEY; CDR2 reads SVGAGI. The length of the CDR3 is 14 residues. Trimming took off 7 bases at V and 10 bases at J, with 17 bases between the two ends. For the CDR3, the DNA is TGTGCCAGCAATCAAGGGAGGTGGGGCTCACCCCTCCACTTT. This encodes CASNQGRWGSPLHF.

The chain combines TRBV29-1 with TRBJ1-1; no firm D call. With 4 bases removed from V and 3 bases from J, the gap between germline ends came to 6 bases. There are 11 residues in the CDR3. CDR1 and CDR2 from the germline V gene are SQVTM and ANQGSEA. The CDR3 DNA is TGCAGCGTTGTCAGATACACTGAAGCTTTCTTT. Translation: CSVVRYTEAFF.

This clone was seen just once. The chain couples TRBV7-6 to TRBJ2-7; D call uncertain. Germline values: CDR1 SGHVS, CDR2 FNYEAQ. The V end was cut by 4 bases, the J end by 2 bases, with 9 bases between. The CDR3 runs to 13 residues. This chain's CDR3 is CASSSAPAYEQYF. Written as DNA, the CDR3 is TGTGCCAGCAGCTCTGCCCCGGCCTACGAGCAGTACTTC.

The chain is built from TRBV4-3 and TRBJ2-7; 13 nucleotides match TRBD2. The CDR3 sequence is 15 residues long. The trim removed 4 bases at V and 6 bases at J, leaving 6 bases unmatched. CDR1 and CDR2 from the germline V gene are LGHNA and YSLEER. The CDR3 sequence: CASSRGLAGVGEQYF. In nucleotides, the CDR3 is TGCGCCAGCAGCCGTGGACTAGCGGGAGTGGGCGAGCAGTACTTC.

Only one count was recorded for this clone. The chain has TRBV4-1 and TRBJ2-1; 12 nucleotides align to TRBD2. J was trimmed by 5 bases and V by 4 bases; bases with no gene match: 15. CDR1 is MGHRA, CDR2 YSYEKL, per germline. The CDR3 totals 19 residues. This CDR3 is CASSPSGASGRGGDNEQFF. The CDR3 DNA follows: TGCGCCAGCAGCCCCTCTGGGGCTAGCGGGAGGGGAGGGGACAATGAGCAGTTCTTC.

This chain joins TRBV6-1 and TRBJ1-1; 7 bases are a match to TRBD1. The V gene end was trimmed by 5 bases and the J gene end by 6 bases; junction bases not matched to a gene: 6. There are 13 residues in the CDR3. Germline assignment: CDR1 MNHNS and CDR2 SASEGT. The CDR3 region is CASSIQGFSEAFF. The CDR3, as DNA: TGTGCCAGCAGTATACAGGGGTTCTCTGAAGCTTTCTTT.

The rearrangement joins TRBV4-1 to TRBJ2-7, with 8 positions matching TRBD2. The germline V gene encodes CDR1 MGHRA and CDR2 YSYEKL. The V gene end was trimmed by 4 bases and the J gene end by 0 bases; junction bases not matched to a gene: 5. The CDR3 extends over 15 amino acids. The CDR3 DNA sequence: TGCGCCAGCAGCCGAGTAGCGGGGACCTCCTACGAGCAGTACTTC. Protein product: CASSRVAGTSYEQYF.

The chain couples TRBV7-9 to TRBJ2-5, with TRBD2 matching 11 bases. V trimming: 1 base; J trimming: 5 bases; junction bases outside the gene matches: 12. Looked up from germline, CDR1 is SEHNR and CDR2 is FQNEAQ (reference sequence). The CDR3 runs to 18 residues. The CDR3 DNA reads TGTGCCAGCAGCTTAGATTTATCCGCTAGCGGGAGGCGGGAGACCCAGTACTTC. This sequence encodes CASSLDLSASGRRETQYF.

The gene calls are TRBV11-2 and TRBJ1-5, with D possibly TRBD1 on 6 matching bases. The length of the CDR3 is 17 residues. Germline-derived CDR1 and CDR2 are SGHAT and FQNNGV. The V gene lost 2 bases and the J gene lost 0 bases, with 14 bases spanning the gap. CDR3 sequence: CASSLSGAGDSNQPQHF. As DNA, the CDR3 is TGTGCCAGCAGCTTATCCGGAGCAGGGGATAGCAATCAGCCCCAGCATTTT.

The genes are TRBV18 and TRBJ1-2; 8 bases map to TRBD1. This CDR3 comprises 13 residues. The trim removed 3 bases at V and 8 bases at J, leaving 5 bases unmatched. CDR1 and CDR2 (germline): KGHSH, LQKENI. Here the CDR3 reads CASSPQGAEGYTF. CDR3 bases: TGTGCCAGCTCACCCCAGGGGGCGGAGGGCTACACCTTC.

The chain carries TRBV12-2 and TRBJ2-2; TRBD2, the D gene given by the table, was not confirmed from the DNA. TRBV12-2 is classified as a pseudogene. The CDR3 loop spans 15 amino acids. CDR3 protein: CASRLGTSGSGELFF. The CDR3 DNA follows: TGTGCAAGTCGCTTAGGGACTAGCGGGAGCGGGGAGCTGTTTTTT.

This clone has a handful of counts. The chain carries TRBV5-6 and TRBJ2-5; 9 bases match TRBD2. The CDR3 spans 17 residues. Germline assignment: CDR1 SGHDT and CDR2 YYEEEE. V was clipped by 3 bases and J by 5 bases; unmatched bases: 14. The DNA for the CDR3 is TGTGCCAGCAGCTCCCTCAGTTGGGCGGGAGGGCAGGAGACCCAGTACTTC. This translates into CASSSLSWAGGQETQYF. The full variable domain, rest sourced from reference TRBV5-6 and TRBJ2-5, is DAGVTQSPTHLIKTRGQQVTLRCSPKSGHDTVSWYQQALGQGPQFIFQYYEEEERQRGNFPDRFSGHQFPNYSSELNVNALLLGDSALYLCASSSLSWAGGQETQYFGPGTRLLVL.

CDR3 sequence (DNA): TGTGCCAGCAGTTACTCGTGGGGGCGAGGTGGCTACACCTTC. Translating it yields CASSYSWGRGGYTF. The rearrangement links TRBV6-5 to TRBJ1-2; D is possibly TRBD1 (6 bases). Trimming took 0 bases from V and 7 from J, leaving 12 bases between them. From germline, CDR1 is MNHEY and CDR2 SVGAGI. There are 14 residues in the CDR3.